This TCR beta chain was recorded in a study of technical replicates of blood from several donors. The method was immunoSEQ multiplex PCR; TCRdb's version includes in-frame clones alone and lacks a portion of them. Counted here are tens of thousands of clones, around 91% occurring once; the ten biggest clones make up less than 5%. CDR1 is SGHNT and CDR2 is YYREEE in the germline V gene (reference sequence). The CDR3 runs 17 residues. V lost 4 bases to trimming and J lost 11 bases, with 29 bases between them. The rearrangement links TRBV5-4 to TRBJ2-3; maybe TRBD2 (5 bases). The material sequenced was PBMCs. The receptor's source is a human donor in good health. Some clones in this sample may be carry-over from other donors' samples. The CDR3 DNA reads as TGTGCCAGCAGCCCGGGAATAGTGGTGAAGAAGGATAGTGTGCAGTATTTT. It specifies CASSPGIVVKKDSVQYF.